The 26 T cell receptor beta chains given below trace back to one sample, sequenced in a study of identical twins. TCRdb re-derived calls from the 5' RACE reads in MiXCR, one entry per CDR3 protein. The sample lists roughly 1.6 million distinct CDR3 sequences, under 35% seen once, with about 0.3% in the top ten. The specimen was cord blood. The receptors here all came from a newborn girl in good health.

This chain joins TRBV7-6 and TRBJ2-3; D is possibly TRBD2 (6 bases). There are 14 residues in the CDR3. Germline CDR1 is SGHVS and CDR2 is FNYEAQ. Trimming removed 5 bases from V and 5 bases from J, with 14 bases in between. DNA for the CDR3: TGTGCCAGCAGCGCAAACCACGGGGGAGATACGCAGTATTTT. It yields the protein CASSANHGGDTQYF.

This clonotype has just a few counts. The chain is built from TRBV20-1 and TRBJ2-5, with 11 bases fitting TRBD2. The CDR3 sequence is 18 residues long. Germline CDR1 and CDR2: DFQATT and SNEGSKA (reference sequence). V gave up 0 bases and J gave up 3 bases; unmatched junction bases: 12. CDR3 residues: CSARDFGSGGAWEETQYF. CDR3 coding DNA: TGCAGTGCTAGAGATTTCGGTAGCGGGGGGGCCTGGGAAGAGACCCAGTACTTC.

This clonotype was counted ten times or more. One end of the junction varies from germline; a read error may be responsible. The chain carries TRBV28 and TRBJ2-5; weak D call: TRBD1 (6 bases). CDR3 length: 14 amino acids. The V gene's germline CDR1 is MDHEN and CDR2 SYDVKM. CDR3 bases: TGTGCCAGCAGCTTATCGGGGACACAAGAGACCCAGTACTTC. This gives the protein CASSLSGTQETQYF. The entire variable domain, with the rest obtained from reference TRBV28 and TRBJ2-5, is as follows: DVKVTQSSRYLVKRTGEKVFLECVQDMDHENMFWYRQDPGLGLRLIYFSYDVKMKEKGDIPEGYSVSREKKERFSLILESASTNQTSMYLCASSLSGTQETQYFGPGTRLLVL.

This sequence joins TRBV27 and TRBJ2-2; 7 bases agree with TRBD2. The CDR3 loop spans 15 amino acids. Germline V gene lookup returns CDR1 MNHEY and CDR2 SMNVEV (reference sequence). Trimming cost V 6 bases and J 8 bases; bases outside gene matches: 12. CDR3 nucleotide sequence: TGTGCCAGCAGCTCCATTACTAGCGTCCTAGGGGAGCTGTTTTTT. It specifies CASSSITSVLGELFF.

This clonotype was found once. The chain has TRBV5-5 and TRBJ1-2, with D possibly TRBD1 on 5 matching bases. CDR1 is SGHKS, CDR2 YYEKEE, per germline (reference sequence). The germline V and J ends were trimmed by 2 bases and 3 bases, with 14 bases remaining between them. CDR3 size: 15 residues. The CDR3 here is CASSLVTGADYGYTF. The CDR3 bases are TGTGCCAGCAGCTTAGTAACAGGAGCGGACTATGGCTACACCTTC. The full variable domain, in which reference TRBV5-5 and TRBJ1-2 provide the parts outside the CDR3, is DAGVTQSPTHLIKTRGQQVTLRCSPISGHKSVSWYQQVLGQGPQFIFQYYEKEERGRGNFPDRFSARQFPNYSSELNVNALLLGDSALYLCASSLVTGADYGYTFGSGTRLTVV.

The table lists this clonotype with many counts. J is TRBJ2-5 and V is TRBV5-6, with D uncertain. CDR1 and CDR2 from the germline V gene are SGHDT and YYEEEE. The CDR3 totals 14 residues. V lost 1 base and J 3 bases, leaving 10 bases between the germline ends. CDR3 sequence reads: CASSLLEAEETQYF. The CDR3 DNA follows: TGTGCCAGCAGCTTGCTGGAAGCCGAAGAGACCCAGTACTTC.

This chain links TRBV5-1 with TRBJ2-1, with a weak D call TRBD1 (6 bases). Per germline, CDR1 SGHRS and CDR2 YFSETQ. This CDR3 is built from 19 residues. Trimming took off 7 bases at V and 1 base at J, with 27 bases between the two ends. This CDR3 reads CASRDSGKGGWRSYNEQFF. CDR3 DNA sequence: TGCGCCAGCCGCGATTCGGGAAAAGGGGGATGGAGGTCCTACAATGAGCAGTTCTTC.

In its sample, this clonotype was seen a few times. The V call is TRBV6-1, the J call TRBJ2-1; the match to TRBD1 covers 7 bases. The CDR3 consists of 15 residues. Germline V lookup: CDR1 MNHNS, CDR2 SASEGT. J was trimmed by 3 bases and V by 6 bases; bases with no gene match: 8. CDR3 DNA: TGTGCCAGCAGAACAGGGGTAGCTCGCTACAATGAGCAGTTCTTC. Residues: CASRTGVARYNEQFF.

This clonotype showed up just a few times. The chain joins TRBV6-5 to TRBJ2-7, with 7 bases identical to TRBD2. Germline V gives CDR1 MNHEY, CDR2 SVGAGI. J lost 3 bases, V lost 7 bases, and 9 bases had no gene match. CDR3 length: 14 residues. This CDR3 is CASTTREDGYEQYF. The CDR3 DNA reads as TGTGCCAGCACCACTCGGGAGGACGGCTACGAGCAGTACTTC.

This clonotype was seen only a few times. The chain carries TRBV7-2 and TRBJ1-2; tentatively, D is TRBD1 (6 bases). V gave up 5 bases and J gave up 0 bases, with 22 bases separating them. Germline values: CDR1 SGHTA, CDR2 FQGNSA. The CDR3 extends over 18 amino acids. The CDR3 is CASSRRGQSGLSNYGYTF. For the CDR3, the DNA is TGTGCCAGCAGCCGACGAGGACAGTCGGGCCTATCTAACTATGGCTACACCTTC.

V is TRBV20-1 and J is TRBJ2-4; D remains unclear. The V end lost 4 bases, the J end lost 1 base, and 8 bases lay between the germline ends. The CDR3 sequence is 13 residues long. The germline gives CDR1 DFQATT, CDR2 SNEGSKA (reference sequence). The CDR3 protein is CSAKQTAKNIQYF. The CDR3 coding sequence is TGCAGTGCTAAGCAGACGGCCAAAAACATTCAGTACTTC.

This clonotype has just a few counts. The J gene is TRBJ1-5, the V gene TRBV20-1; the D gene is possibly TRBD1 (6 bases). Trimming stripped 7 bases from V and 3 bases from J, with 13 bases between. Germline values: CDR1 DFQATT, CDR2 SNEGSKA (reference sequence). The CDR3 runs to 13 residues. For the CDR3, the DNA is TGCAGTGGGGAGGGGGGAGACAATCAGCCCCAGCATTTT. Translation: CSGEGGDNQPQHF.

The chain combines TRBV20-1 with TRBJ2-1, with D possibly TRBD1 on 6 matching bases. CDR3 length: 13 amino acids. Germline V gene lookup returns CDR1 DFQATT and CDR2 SNEGSKA (reference sequence). CDR3 sequence: CSSQGFADNEQFF. The CDR3 bases are TGCAGCTCACAGGGTTTCGCCGACAATGAGCAGTTCTTC.

The V and J genes are TRBV2 and TRBJ2-5; 8 bases agree with TRBD2. CDR1 and CDR2 from the germline V gene are SNHLY and FYNNEI. CDR3 length equals 12 residues. With V trimmed by 6 bases and J by 3 bases, 0 bases remained unmatched. This CDR3 reads CASRTSEETQYF. The CDR3 nucleotides read TGTGCCAGCAGGACTAGCGAAGAGACCCAGTACTTC.

This clonotype was seen a handful of times. This sequence joins TRBV7-9 and TRBJ1-1; no clear D. The germline V gene has CDR1 SEHNR and CDR2 FQNEAQ (reference sequence). The CDR3 consists of 13 residues. Trimming stripped 1 base from V and 7 bases from J, with 10 bases between. CDR3 DNA: TGTGCCAGCAGCTTAGATCCGACACATGAAGCTTTCTTT. As protein: CASSLDPTHEAFF.

This clonotype was recorded many times. The chain's CDR3 is CASSLHSSGGSNEQFF. DNA for the CDR3: TGTGCCAGCAGTTTGCATTCTAGCGGGGGGTCCAATGAGCAGTTCTTC. This rearrangement joins TRBV12-3 or TRBV12-4 to TRBJ2-1, with 11 bases fitting TRBD2. CDR3 size: 16 residues. The J segment lost 6 bases and the V segment lost 3 bases, leaving 7 bases of the junction unmatched.

The J gene is TRBJ2-1, the V gene TRBV12-5, with 9 bases aligning to TRBD2. The germline V gene encodes CDR1 LGHNT and CDR2 FRNRAP. The junction had 4 bases not matched to a gene; V was cut back by 2 bases and J by 5 bases. CDR3 length equals 15 residues. This CDR3 is CASGLRLAGDNEQFF. DNA for the CDR3: TGTGCTAGTGGTTTGAGGTTAGCGGGGGACAATGAGCAGTTCTTC. The whole variable domain, remainder taken from reference TRBV12-5 and TRBJ2-1, is DARVTQTPRHKVTEMGQEVTMRCQPILGHNTVFWYRQTMMQGLELLAYFRNRAPLDDSGMPKDRFSAEMPDATLATLKIQPSEPRDSAVYFCASGLRLAGDNEQFFGPGTRLTVL.

The chain combines TRBV20-1 with TRBJ1-1; D gene uncertain. This CDR3 has 13 amino acids. CDR1 and CDR2 from the germline V gene are DFQATT and SNEGSKA (reference sequence). V lost 0 bases and J 1 base, leaving 6 bases between the germline ends. The CDR3 reads CSARDYTNTEAFF. The DNA for the CDR3 is TGCAGTGCTAGAGATTATACGAACACTGAAGCTTTCTTT.

The rearrangement joins TRBV29-1 to TRBJ1-4; 7 nucleotides match TRBD1. Germline V gene data show CDR1 as SQVTM and CDR2 as ANQGSEA. The CDR3 extends over 14 amino acids. The trim removed 7 bases at V and 3 bases at J, leaving 8 bases unmatched. The CDR3 is CSAQTGTANEKLFF. CDR3 in DNA: TGCAGCGCCCAAACCGGGACAGCTAATGAAAAACTGTTTTTT.

This clonotype was counted a few times. The J gene is TRBJ2-7, the V gene TRBV10-3; D unresolved. Germline lookup yields CDR1 ENHRY and CDR2 SYGVKD. The CDR3 totals 17 residues. V shed 2 bases and J shed 0 bases, with 17 bases lying between them. In DNA form, the CDR3 reads TGTGCCATCAGTGAGCCCCGTACCCGTGCAGGCTCCTACGAGCAGTACTTC. Amino acids: CAISEPRTRAGSYEQYF.

The sample holds a few counts of this clonotype. The chain combines TRBV3-1 with TRBJ2-7; D gene unclear. This CDR3 comprises 13 residues. The germline CDR1 and CDR2 sequences are LGHDT and YNNKEL (reference sequence). The V end lost 7 bases, the J end lost 2 bases, and 12 bases lay between the germline ends. The CDR3 spells CASIPDMPYEQYF. In nucleotides, the CDR3 is TGTGCCAGCATTCCAGACATGCCCTACGAGCAGTACTTC.

The chain couples TRBV12-3 or TRBV12-4 to TRBJ2-3; 10 bases fit TRBD2. V shed 5 bases and J 7 bases; nucleotides not matched to a gene: 9. This CDR3 spans 15 amino acids. Here the CDR3 DNA reads TGTGCCAGCAGTCGCGGGGGTAGCGGGGGGTATACGCAGTATTTT. Its protein product is CASSRGGSGGYTQYF.

The chain employs TRBV29-1 and TRBJ2-1; 7 nucleotides agree with TRBD2. The J call is doubtful: the DNA matches TRBJ2-7 better. Looked up from germline, CDR1 is SQVTM and CDR2 is ANQGSEA. CDR3 length equals 16 residues. The CDR3 protein is CSVEGGSLVSYNEQYF. The CDR3 DNA sequence: TGCAGCGTTGAGGGGGGGTCCCTAGTCTCCTACAATGAGCAGTACTTC.

CDR3 residues: CASTPLDRGWTDTQYF. The CDR3 DNA reads TGTGCCAGCACCCCCCTCGACAGGGGGTGGACAGATACGCAGTATTTT. The V and J genes are TRBV9 and TRBJ2-3; 9 bases are a match to TRBD1. Looked up from germline, CDR1 is SGDLS and CDR2 is YYNGEE. The junction had 11 bases not matched to a gene; V was cut back by 6 bases and J by 3 bases. The CDR3 runs to 16 residues.

This clonotype was detected a few times. The V and J genes are TRBV5-4 and TRBJ2-1, with a possible D match to TRBD2 (5 bases). Germline V lookup: CDR1 SGHNT, CDR2 YYREEE (reference sequence). CDR3 length equals 15 residues. The germline V and J ends were trimmed by 1 base and 6 bases, with 14 bases remaining between them. CDR3 coding DNA: TGTGCCAGCAGCTTGATTTGGGCGGGCTTCAATGAGCAGTTCTTC. Amino acids: CASSLIWAGFNEQFF.

This chain joins TRBV20-1 and TRBJ1-5; D might be TRBD1 (5 bases). The germline V gene has CDR1 DFQATT and CDR2 SNEGSKA (reference sequence). This CDR3 spans 16 amino acids. Trimming took 2 bases from V and 3 from J, leaving 17 bases between them. CDR3 nucleotide sequence: TGCAGTGCTAGAACGGCCAGGGAAGGGGACAATCAGCCCCAGCATTTT. Its protein product is CSARTAREGDNQPQHF.